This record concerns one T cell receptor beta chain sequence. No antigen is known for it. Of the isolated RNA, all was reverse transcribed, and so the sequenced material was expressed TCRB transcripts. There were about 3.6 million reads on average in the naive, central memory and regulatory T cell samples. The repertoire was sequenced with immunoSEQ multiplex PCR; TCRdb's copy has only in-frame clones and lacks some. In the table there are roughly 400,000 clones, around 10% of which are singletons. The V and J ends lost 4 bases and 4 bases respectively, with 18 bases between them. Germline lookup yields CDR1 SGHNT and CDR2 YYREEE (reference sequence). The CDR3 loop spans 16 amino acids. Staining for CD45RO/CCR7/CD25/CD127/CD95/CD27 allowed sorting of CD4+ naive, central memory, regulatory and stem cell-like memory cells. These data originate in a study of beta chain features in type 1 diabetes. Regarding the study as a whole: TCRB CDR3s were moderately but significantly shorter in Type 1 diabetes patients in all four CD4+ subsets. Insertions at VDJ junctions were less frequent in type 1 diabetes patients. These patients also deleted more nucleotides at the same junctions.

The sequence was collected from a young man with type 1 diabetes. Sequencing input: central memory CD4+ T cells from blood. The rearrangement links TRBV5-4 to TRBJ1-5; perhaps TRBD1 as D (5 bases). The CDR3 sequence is CASSQAGQGLNQPQHF. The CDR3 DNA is TGTGCCAGCAGCCAAGCGGGGCAGGGCTTGAATCAGCCCCAGCATTTT.